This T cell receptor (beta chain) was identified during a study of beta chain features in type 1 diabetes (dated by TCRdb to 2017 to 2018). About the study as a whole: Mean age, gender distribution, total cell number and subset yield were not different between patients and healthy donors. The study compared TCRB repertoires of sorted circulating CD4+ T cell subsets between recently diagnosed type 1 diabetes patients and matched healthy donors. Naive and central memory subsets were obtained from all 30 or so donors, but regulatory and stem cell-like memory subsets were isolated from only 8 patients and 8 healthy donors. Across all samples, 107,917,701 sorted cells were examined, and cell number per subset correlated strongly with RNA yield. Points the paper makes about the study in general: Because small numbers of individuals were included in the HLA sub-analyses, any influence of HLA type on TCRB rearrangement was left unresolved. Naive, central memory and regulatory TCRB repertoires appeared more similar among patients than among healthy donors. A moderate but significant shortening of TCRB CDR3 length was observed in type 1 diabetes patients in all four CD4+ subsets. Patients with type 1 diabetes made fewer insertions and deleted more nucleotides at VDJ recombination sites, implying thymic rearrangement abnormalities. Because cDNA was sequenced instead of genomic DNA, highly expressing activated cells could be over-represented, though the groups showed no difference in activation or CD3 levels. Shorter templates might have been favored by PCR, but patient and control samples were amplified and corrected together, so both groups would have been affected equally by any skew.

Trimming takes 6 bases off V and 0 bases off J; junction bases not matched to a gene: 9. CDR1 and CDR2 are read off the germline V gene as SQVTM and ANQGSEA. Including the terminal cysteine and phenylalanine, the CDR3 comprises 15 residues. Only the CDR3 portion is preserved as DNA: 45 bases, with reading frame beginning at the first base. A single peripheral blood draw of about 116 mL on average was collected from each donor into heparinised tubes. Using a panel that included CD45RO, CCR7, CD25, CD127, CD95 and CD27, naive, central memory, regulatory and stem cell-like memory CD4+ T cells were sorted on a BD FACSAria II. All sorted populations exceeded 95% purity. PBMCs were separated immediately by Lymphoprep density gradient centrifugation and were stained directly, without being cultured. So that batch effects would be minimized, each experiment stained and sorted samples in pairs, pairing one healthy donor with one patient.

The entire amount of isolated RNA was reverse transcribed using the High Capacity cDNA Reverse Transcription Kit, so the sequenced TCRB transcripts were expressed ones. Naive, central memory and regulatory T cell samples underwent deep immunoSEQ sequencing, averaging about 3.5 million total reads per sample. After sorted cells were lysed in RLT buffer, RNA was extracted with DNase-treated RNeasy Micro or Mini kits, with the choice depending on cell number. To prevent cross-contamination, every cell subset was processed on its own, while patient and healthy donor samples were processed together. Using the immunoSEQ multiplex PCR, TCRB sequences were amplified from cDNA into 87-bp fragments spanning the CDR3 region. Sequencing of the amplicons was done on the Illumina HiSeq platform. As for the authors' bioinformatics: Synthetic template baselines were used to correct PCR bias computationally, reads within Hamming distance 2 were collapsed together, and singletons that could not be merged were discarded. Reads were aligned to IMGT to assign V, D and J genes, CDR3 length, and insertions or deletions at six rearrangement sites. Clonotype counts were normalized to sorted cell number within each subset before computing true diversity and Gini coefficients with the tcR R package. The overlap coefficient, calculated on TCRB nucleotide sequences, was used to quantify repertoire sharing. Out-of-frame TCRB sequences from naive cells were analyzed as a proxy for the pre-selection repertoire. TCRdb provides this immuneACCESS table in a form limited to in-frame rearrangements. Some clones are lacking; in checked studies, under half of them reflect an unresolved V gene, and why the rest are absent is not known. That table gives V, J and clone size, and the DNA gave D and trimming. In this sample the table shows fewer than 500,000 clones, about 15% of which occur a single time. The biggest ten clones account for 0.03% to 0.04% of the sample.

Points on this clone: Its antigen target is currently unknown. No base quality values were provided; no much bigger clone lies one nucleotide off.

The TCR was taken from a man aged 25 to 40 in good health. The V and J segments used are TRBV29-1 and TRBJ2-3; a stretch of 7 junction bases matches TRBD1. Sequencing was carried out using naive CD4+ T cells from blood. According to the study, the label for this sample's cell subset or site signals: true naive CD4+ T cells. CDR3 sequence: CSVRQGTWSTDTQYF. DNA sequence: TGCAGCGTGCGACAGGGTACGTGGAGCACAGATACGCAGTATTTT.